This T cell receptor beta chain derives from a study of blood T cell repertoires in COVID-19 (dated by TCRdb to the early 2020s). Broadly, across the study: Collaborator samples came from the United States, Italy and Spain and covered acute and convalescent phases of COVID-19. The material from the prospective study consisted of cDNA or gDNA derived from T cells, B-cell-depleted T cells, or PBMCs. Deeply sampled blood TCRbeta repertoires from subjects exposed to, actively infected with, or recovered from COVID-19 were included in the dataset. The repertoires were made available in a free public database intended to serve as a resource for research on the immune response to SARS-CoV-2. Samples came from the ongoing ImmuneRACE study (first 160 participants) plus 1,254 subjects from 6 global collaborators. A de-identified subject ID, COVID-19 status, age in years and sex were almost always included in the sample metadata. Where available, HLA class I and class II types were obtained from metadata supplied by the sample provider rather than from assay-based typing.

TCRbeta CDR3 regions were amplified from genomic DNA using the immunoSEQ Assay, a bias-controlled multiplex PCR. Per the source publication's procedure: The number of nucleated cells in each sample was estimated from the amplification of reference gene primers within the assay. To quantify the absolute abundance of each unique TCRbeta CDR3 rearrangement, sequence reads were collapsed and filtered. For each sample, productive Simpson clonality was calculated as the square root of Simpson's diversity index over productive rearrangements. What TCRdb holds here is the immuneACCESS table cut down to in-frame rearrangements. Part of the clones is not present; checked against another copy, under half of the missing clones reflect an unresolved V gene, and the others are unexplained. From that table come the V and J calls and clone size; the DNA was used to work out D and trimming. This sample gives 150,000 to 200,000 clones in total; 89% of them show up just once. Approximately 2.3% of the sample comes from the top ten.

The investigation overall reported the following: How much clinical and demographic metadata was included differed by source and by participant, and the metadata was provided uncurated.

As for this clone: The specificity of this receptor is unknown. No clone much larger than this one lies a single base away; base qualities are absent.

Participants in the prospective study were aged roughly 18 to 100 years, lived in 20 to 25 United States geographic areas, and enrolled through a virtual design. In the prospective study, cohorts were assigned on the basis of participant-reported clinical history obtained from a screening survey and a study questionnaire. Mobile phlebotomists in the prospective study collected whole blood, serum and a nasopharyngeal or oropharyngeal swab from every participant. Participants in the prospective study had the option to provide additional blood draws and questionnaires over a roughly 2-month period. Before DNA extraction, prospective study blood samples were shipped either frozen or at room temperature. The clonotype originates from a woman between 40 and 50 years old with acute COVID-19. The source material was PBMCs or T cells enriched from blood (not recorded which).

At the DNA level, the sequence is TGTGCCAGCAGTTTTGACAGGGGGCAAGCGGACCTTGAAGCTTTCTTT. It is translated as CASSFDRGQADLEAFF. The sequence joins TRBV28 to TRBJ1-1; 10 bases in between match TRBD1. From a lookup of the germline V gene, CDR1 and CDR2 are MDHEN and SYDVKM. Trimming leaves V shorter by 3 bases and J shorter by 7 bases, with the junction holding 11 bases beyond the gene matches. The CDR3 sequence holds 16 residues, the cysteine and phenylalanine included. The retained sequence is limited to the CDR3, 48 bases, with the frame set at the first base.